This TCR beta chain was identified during a study of cytomegalovirus exposure and HLA in healthy donors. Details on this clone: Its antigen remains unknown.

Both 60 Vbeta primers and 13 Jbeta primers went into the PCR. Profiled with immunoSEQ multiplex PCR; TCRdb holds only in-frame clones, not every one. The sample has roughly 160,000 clones; around four fifths are singletons. The germline V and J ends were trimmed by 5 bases and 1 base, with 6 bases remaining between them. Germline V gene lookup returns CDR1 SGHNT and CDR2 YENEEA. This CDR3 region has 13 residues. Study-wide results and caveats: Analyzed later, most CMV-associated TCR beta chains appeared HLA-restricted. For TCR beta chains, V- and J-gene trimming was later linked to a missense DCLRE1C variant. Earlier results showed most TCR beta V segments being productive about 90% or about 30% of the time.

This TCR came from a woman aged 50 to 60 in good health and CMV-seronegative. The material sequenced was PBMCs. The chain combines TRBV11-3 with TRBJ1-3, with D hard to call. Here the CDR3 DNA reads TGTGCCAGCAGCCCAGATTCTGGAAACACCATATATTTT. Its translation: CASSPDSGNTIYF.